The source of this TCR beta chain is a study of cytomegalovirus exposure and HLA in healthy donors. Notes on the study in general: Most TCR sequences were seen very rarely across donors, but some public TCRs occurred in many.

Points on this clone: No antigen is known for it.

CDR1 and CDR2 from the germline V gene are LNHDA and SQIVND (reference sequence). CDR3 size: 15 residues. J lost 3 bases, V lost 6 bases, and 5 bases had no gene match. Using immunoSEQ multiplex PCR, the repertoire was profiled, and TCRdb retains in-frame clones only, with some absent. The table has about 160,000 clones, around nine tenths seen once. The sequenced sample was PBMCs. This TCR was recovered from a woman aged 18-35 years in good health and CMV-seronegative. This chain joins TRBV19 and TRBJ1-5; 10 positions agree with TRBD1. The CDR3 sequence: CASSPDRGINQPQHF. The CDR3 nucleotides are TGTGCCAGTAGCCCGGACAGGGGGATCAATCAGCCCCAGCATTTT.